Listed below are T cell receptor beta chains from one sample, sequenced in a study of blood T cell repertoires in COVID-19. TCRdb's copy holds only in-frame clones and misses some; the assay was immunoSEQ multiplex PCR. The table records 40,000 to 55,000 clones, roughly 92% of them present only once. The specimen sequenced was peripheral blood. All receptors come from a man aged 50 to 59 with COVID-19, enrolled during active disease. Each CDR3 is given with its conserved first and last residue. Fields, in order: V gene, D gene, J gene, CDR3 protein. The D gene is left open where the match is weak.

>TRBV30|-|TRBJ1-3
CAWSYLDSNSGNTIYF
>TRBV29-1|TRBD2|TRBJ2-7
CSVESGSSYEQYF
>TRBV9|-|TRBJ1-3
CASSGGPSSGNTIYF
>TRBV19|-|TRBJ1-1
CASSIQANTEAFF
>TRBV12-3/TRBV12-4|-|TRBJ2-5
CASSLNSGETQYF
>TRBV12-5|-|TRBJ1-1
CASGLVLAEDSTEAFF
>TRBV12-5|TRBD2|TRBJ2-1
CASKSGTFYNEQFF
>TRBV6-4|-|TRBJ2-4
CARGQAVGEGNIQYF
>TRBV6-1|TRBD2|TRBJ2-7
CASSEYARGDYEQYF
>TRBV4-1|-|TRBJ1-4
CASSHLFATNEKLFF
>TRBV10-3|-|TRBJ2-7
CATSPRTGNRLTHYEQYF
>TRBV6-1|-|TRBJ1-2
CASSEAGASGYGYTF
>TRBV6-5|-|TRBJ1-6
CASLRQPNNSPLHF
>TRBV28|TRBD1|TRBJ2-7
CASSSETGRISHEQYF
>TRBV10-3|TRBD1|TRBJ1-6
CAGATGVNSPLHF
>TRBV2|-|TRBJ1-5
CASSGGWSDNQPQHF
>TRBV24-1|-|TRBJ1-3
CATAQGNTIYF
>TRBV7-9|TRBD1|TRBJ1-6
CASSRTTGGENSPLHF
>TRBV3-1/TRBV3-2|-|TRBJ1-2
CASSHESLGGGYTF
>TRBV15|-|TRBJ2-2
CATSRDLTGELFF
>TRBV5-1|-|TRBJ1-1
CASSFQGLNTEAFF
>TRBV19|TRBD1|TRBJ1-2
CASSYLTGGYGYTF
>TRBV3-1/TRBV3-2|-|TRBJ2-2
CASSHILGRGDTGELFF
>TRBV7-7|-|TRBJ2-7
CASSAGLGGSYEQYF
>TRBV6-5|-|TRBJ2-7
CASSQSYEQYF
>TRBV19|-|TRBJ1-4
CASRYYDEKLFF
>TRBV28|-|TRBJ1-2
CASKKGGGYGYTF
>TRBV6-6|TRBD1|TRBJ2-7
CASSTDRASKPYF
>TRBV19|TRBD2|TRBJ2-3
CASSIAQLAGVLRTDTQYF
>TRBV6-6|-|TRBJ1-1
CASSYSEGNTEAFF
>TRBV5-1|TRBD1|TRBJ2-3
CASSLEGAGGTDTQYF
>TRBV2|-|TRBJ1-2
CASSIQGTIYGYTF
>TRBV5-1|TRBD2|TRBJ2-1
CASSLASSGPDEQFF
>TRBV5-1|-|TRBJ2-5
CASSLTGMQETQYF
>TRBV19|-|TRBJ2-5
CASMEGVGRETQYF
>TRBV6-6|TRBD2|TRBJ2-7
CASSDSGLLYEQYF
>TRBV2|TRBD1|TRBJ2-1
CASRGDSENEQFF
>TRBV5-4|-|TRBJ1-4
CASSSKTASTNEKLFF
>TRBV6-4|-|TRBJ1-1
CASSRRENTEAFF
>TRBV3-1/TRBV3-2|TRBD2|TRBJ2-1
CASSPRGSGVYNEQFF
>TRBV7-2|TRBD2|TRBJ2-5
CASSPTSGSSKTQYF
>TRBV9|TRBD2|TRBJ2-3
CASSPSGRKGTDTQYF
>TRBV7-9|-|TRBJ1-1
CASSLGGLWNTEAFF
>TRBV7-2|TRBD1|TRBJ1-2
CASSTMTGSGHGYTF
>TRBV9|-|TRBJ2-1
CASSAPFNEQFF
>TRBV10-3|TRBD1|TRBJ2-3
CAISGGQGIQDTQYF
>TRBV5-1|TRBD1|TRBJ1-1
CASSLRGQGNTEAFF
>TRBV7-2|-|TRBJ1-1
CASSLARGYTEAFF
>TRBV10-3|TRBD1|TRBJ1-2
CAISEGQGDGYTF
>TRBV6-2/TRBV6-3|TRBD1|TRBJ1-2
CASTPTGNGYTF